The 30 T cell receptor beta chains below come from one sample, sequenced in a study of blood T cell repertoires in COVID-19. TCRdb keeps only in-frame clones here, not all; method: immunoSEQ multiplex PCR. The sample carries under 250,000 clones, about 85% recorded once. The material sequenced was peripheral blood. All receptors derive from a woman aged 40 to 55 with COVID-19, enrolled during active disease.

The chain has TRBV19 and TRBJ1-2; tentative D call: TRBD1 (5 bases). Trimming took 3 bases from V and 8 from J, leaving 7 bases between them. The length of the CDR3 is 11 residues. Germline assignment: CDR1 LNHDA and CDR2 SQIVND (reference sequence). CDR3: CASSIQGGYTF. The CDR3 DNA follows: TGTGCCAGTAGTATCCAGGGAGGCTACACCTTC. The whole variable domain, filled in from reference TRBV19 and TRBJ1-2, reads DGGITQSPKYLFRKEGQNVTLSCEQNLNHDAMYWYRQDPGQGLRLIYYSQIVNDFQKGDIAEGYSVSREKKESFPLTVTSAQKNPTAFYLCASSIQGGYTFGSGTRLTVV.

The V and J genes are TRBV29-1 and TRBJ1-1; TRBD1 agrees at 7 bases. This CDR3 is built from 12 residues. Germline assignment: CDR1 SQVTM and CDR2 ANQGSEA. V lost 7 bases and J lost 0; bases outside the gene matches: 2. Here the CDR3 DNA reads TGCAGCGCCGGGACAGTGAACACTGAAGCTTTCTTT. Translated: CSAGTVNTEAFF.

The genes are TRBV30 and TRBJ1-5; 12 bases map to TRBD1. The CDR3 length is 17 residues. Trimming at V came to 5 bases and at J to 6 bases, leaving 14 bases not matched to a gene. CDR1 GTSNPN and CDR2 SVGIG come from the germline V gene (reference sequence). The CDR3, as DNA: TGTGCCTGGGGCTCCGGGACAGGGGGCCGTCTCGGTCAGCCCCAGCATTTT. It specifies CAWGSGTGGRLGQPQHF.

The chain is built from TRBV19 and TRBJ2-7; perhaps TRBD1 as D (5 bases). This CDR3 is built from 14 residues. The germline V gene encodes CDR1 LNHDA and CDR2 SQIVND (reference sequence). The V and J ends lost 3 bases and 6 bases respectively, with 15 bases between them. The CDR3 is CASSILVGVSEQYF. CDR3 coding DNA: TGTGCCAGTAGTATTCTCGTAGGGGTTAGCGAGCAGTACTTC.

This chain's CDR3 is CASSYEGANYNSPLHF. CDR3 bases: TGTGCCAGCAGTTACGAAGGGGCCAACTATAATTCACCCCTCCACTTT. This chain connects TRBV6-5 to TRBJ1-6, with D possibly TRBD1 on 5 matching bases. Trimming cost V 2 bases and J 3 bases, with 11 bases left between them. CDR1 and CDR2 from the germline V gene are MNHEY and SVGAGI. This CDR3 has 16 residues.

The CDR3 here is CASSLVSQTAGELFF. The CDR3 region has the DNA TGCGCCAGCAGCTTGGTATCTCAGACTGCCGGGGAGCTGTTTTTT. The chain links TRBV5-1 to TRBJ2-2; D gene ambiguous. CDR1 is SGHRS and CDR2 is YFSETQ in the germline V gene. V lost 0 bases and J lost 6, with 12 bases in between. The CDR3 runs 15 residues.

The chain joins TRBV19 to TRBJ2-7; 8 nucleotides agree with TRBD2. The germline CDR1 and CDR2 sequences are LNHDA and SQIVND (reference sequence). V lost 4 bases, J lost 6 bases, and 5 bases stayed unmatched. This CDR3 is 13 amino acids long. CDR3 bases: TGTGCCAGTAGTAGGCGGGGGGTCCGCGAGCAGTACTTC. Translated: CASSRRGVREQYF.

J is TRBJ2-1 and V is TRBV4-1; D is perhaps TRBD1 (7 bases). The CDR3 spans 16 residues. Germline values: CDR1 MGHRA, CDR2 YSYEKL. Trimming removed 4 bases from V and 1 base from J, with 14 bases in between. The CDR3: CASSRTSGGSYNEQFF. The CDR3 region has the DNA TGCGCCAGCAGCCGGACTTCAGGGGGGTCCTACAATGAGCAGTTCTTC.

This clone was counted between two and nine times. The gene calls are TRBV11-2 and TRBJ1-4; possibly TRBD1 for D (6 bases). V lost 5 bases to trimming and J lost 8 bases, with 15 bases between them. The CDR3 runs 14 residues. CDR1 is SGHAT and CDR2 is FQNNGV in the germline V gene. The DNA of the CDR3 is TGTGCCAGCAGCCCAGGGAGGGGGGAAGAAAAACTGTTTTTT. This codes for CASSPGRGEEKLFF.

The chain couples TRBV6-2 or TRBV6-3 to TRBJ2-3, with D maybe TRBD2 (5 bases). V lost 0 bases, J lost 0 bases, and 13 bases lay in between. Germline-derived CDR1 and CDR2 are MNHEY and SVGEGT. The length of the CDR3 is 17 residues. CDR3 bases: TGTGCCAGCAGTTACTCCCCGCGGGCCTCTAGCACAGATACGCAGTATTTT. Its translation: CASSYSPRASSTDTQYF.

This chain uses TRBV27 with TRBJ1-1, with D hard to call. Trimming took off 2 bases at V and 1 base at J, with 11 bases between the two ends. This CDR3 is built from 15 residues. Germline V gene lookup returns CDR1 MNHEY and CDR2 SMNVEV (reference sequence). The CDR3, as DNA: TGTGCCAGCAGTTTAGACACAATTCCGAACACTGAAGCTTTCTTT. Protein sequence: CASSLDTIPNTEAFF.

This chain connects TRBV11-2 to TRBJ1-3, with D possibly TRBD1 on 6 matching bases. Germline-derived CDR1 and CDR2 are SGHAT and FQNNGV. V was clipped by 5 bases and J by 1 base, with 15 bases between them. This CDR3 is 16 amino acids long. This chain's CDR3 is CASSPRFTGSGNTIYF. The CDR3 DNA reads as TGTGCCAGCAGCCCCCGATTCACAGGGTCTGGAAACACCATATATTTT.

The gene calls are TRBV10-2 and TRBJ2-1, with TRBD1 as a possible D gene (6 bases). CDR1 is WSHSY, CDR2 SAAADI, per germline. The V end was cut by 10 bases, the J end by 10 bases, with 26 bases between. This CDR3 has 15 amino acids. The CDR3 region is CATDTAPNGRGEQFF. The CDR3 DNA reads TGCGCCACCGATACAGCTCCAAACGGAAGGGGGGAGCAGTTCTTC.

Regarding this clone: Other DNA sequences from this sample encode an identical CDR3 as well. The chain is built from TRBV18 and TRBJ1-2, with D possibly matching TRBD1 (6 bases). V dropped 1 base and J dropped 2 bases, with 8 bases sitting between them. Germline V lookup: CDR1 KGHSH, CDR2 LQKENI. CDR3 length equals 14 residues. CDR3 in DNA: TGTGCCAGCTCACCACGACAGGTGAACTATGGCTACACCTTC. Protein sequence: CASSPRQVNYGYTF.

This chain's CDR3 is CASSFSGKTILHQPQHF. CDR3 in DNA: TGTGCCAGCAGCTTCTCAGGAAAGACGATCCTACATCAGCCCCAGCATTTT. V and J are TRBV5-8 and TRBJ1-5; the D is unclear. The CDR3 contains 17 residues. V was pared by 2 bases and J by 5 bases, with 20 bases between. Per germline, CDR1 SGHTS and CDR2 YDEGEE.

V gene TRBV18 combines with J gene TRBJ2-7; no definite D call. CDR1 is KGHSH and CDR2 is LQKENI in the germline V gene. The CDR3 has 13 residues. The V end lost 3 bases, the J end lost 5 bases, and 11 bases lay between the germline ends. The CDR3 DNA sequence: TGTGCCAGCTCACCCCTCAACATGAACGAGCAGTACTTC. Protein: CASSPLNMNEQYF.

The gene calls are TRBV21-1 and TRBJ2-5; the table's TRBD2 call for D was not verified on the DNA. TRBV21-1 counts as a pseudogene. CDR3 length: 15 residues. The chain's CDR3 is CASSKVCGLRETQYF. CDR3 sequence (DNA): TGTGCCAGCAGCAAAGTGTGCGGTTTAAGGGAGACCCAGTACTTC.

The chain links TRBV4-1 to TRBJ2-1, with 13 bases that match TRBD2. The CDR3 is 17 amino acids. V lost 3 bases to trimming and J lost 7 bases; unmatched junction nucleotides: 9. Germline loops: CDR1 MGHRA, CDR2 YSYEKL. The CDR3 sequence is CASSQGITSGGANEQFF. CDR3 coding DNA: TGCGCCAGCAGCCAGGGTATTACTAGCGGGGGGGCGAATGAGCAGTTCTTC.

This clone appeared once. The genes are TRBV7-3 and TRBJ2-6; 12 bases agree with TRBD1. This CDR3 is 18 amino acids long. J lost 3 bases, V lost 3 bases, and 6 bases had no gene match. From germline, CDR1 is SGHTA and CDR2 FQGTGA. The CDR3 loop reads CASSFGTGGLSGANVLTF. The DNA of the CDR3 is TGTGCCAGCAGCTTCGGGACAGGGGGCTTGAGTGGGGCCAACGTCCTGACTTTC.

The chain has TRBV18 and TRBJ2-5, with a tentative D call TRBD1 (6 bases). The V gene lost 6 bases and the J gene lost 3 bases, with 14 bases spanning the gap. The length of the CDR3 is 14 residues. Germline V gene sequence: CDR1 KGHSH, CDR2 LQKENI. The CDR3 loop reads CASSPPGAKETQYF. CDR3 bases: TGTGCCAGCTCCCCTCCAGGGGCGAAAGAGACCCAGTACTTC.

This chain joins TRBV19 and TRBJ2-2, with TRBD2 identical over 10 bases. The J segment lost 1 base and the V segment lost 4 bases, leaving 0 bases of the junction unmatched. Germline CDR1 LNHDA, CDR2 SQIVND (reference sequence). This CDR3 comprises 15 residues. CDR3 sequence (DNA): TGTGCCAGTAGTACTAGCGGGGGGAACACCGGGGAGCTGTTTTTT. Protein product: CASSTSGGNTGELFF.

The V and J genes are TRBV7-9 and TRBJ2-7; maybe TRBD1 (6 bases). Trimming left V 6 bases short and J 2 bases short, with 11 bases between. Germline CDR1 is SEHNR and CDR2 is FQNEAQ (reference sequence). CDR3 size: 13 residues. CDR3 nucleotides: TGTGCCAGCAGTACCGGGACAACCTACGAGCAGTACTTC. It encodes CASSTGTTYEQYF.

This chain connects TRBV5-4 to TRBJ2-2; TRBD1 might be the D (5 bases). The ends were cut back, 4 bases at V and 1 base at J, with 8 bases in the middle. The CDR3 is 14 residues long. Germline V CDR1 and CDR2: SGHNT, YYREEE (reference sequence). The CDR3 nucleotides read TGTGCCAGCAGCGTAACAGGGAACACCGGGGAGCTGTTTTTT. Residues: CASSVTGNTGELFF.

The gene calls are TRBV19 and TRBJ1-2; 8 bases are shared with TRBD1. J lost 4 bases, V lost 1 base, and 8 bases had no gene match. The CDR3 loop spans 16 amino acids. Germline V gene lookup returns CDR1 LNHDA and CDR2 SQIVND (reference sequence). The CDR3 region is CASSIGRTGLIYGYTF. CDR3 nucleotide sequence: TGTGCCAGTAGTATAGGAAGGACAGGGCTCATCTATGGCTACACCTTC.

This clone was detected a few times. The chain couples TRBV7-2 to TRBJ1-1, with TRBD1 matching 12 bases. The CDR3 totals 16 residues. V lost 5 bases to trimming and J lost 4 bases; unmatched junction nucleotides: 8. Looked up from germline, CDR1 is SGHTA and CDR2 is FQGNSA. The CDR3 nucleotides are TGTGCCAGCAGCGAAACGGGGACAGGGGGCCTCACTGAAGCTTTCTTT. Its protein is CASSETGTGGLTEAFF.

This clone has just a few counts. The chain uses TRBV3-1 (or the pseudogene TRBV3-2) and TRBJ1-1; D is undetermined. The V end was cut by 6 bases, the J end by 1 base, with 9 bases between. Germline V gene data show CDR1 as LGHDT and CDR2 as YNNKEL (reference sequence). The CDR3 contains 13 residues. The CDR3 sequence is CASSFGENTEAFF. The CDR3 nucleotides read TGTGCCAGCAGTTTCGGGGAGAACACTGAAGCTTTCTTT.

V usage is TRBV21-1 and J usage is TRBJ1-2. TRBV21-1 is annotated as a pseudogene. The CDR3 length is 8 residues. The CDR3 reads CASNCYTF. The DNA of the CDR3 is TGTGCCAGCAACTGCTACACCTTC.

The chain joins TRBV5-1 to TRBJ2-3, with D possibly matching TRBD1 (6 bases). Germline V lookup: CDR1 SGHRS, CDR2 YFSETQ. The CDR3 extends over 15 amino acids. The V gene lost 0 bases and the J gene lost 1 base, with 9 bases spanning the gap. CDR3 residues: CASSLDRDGTDTQYF. The CDR3 DNA reads as TGCGCCAGCAGCTTGGACAGGGACGGCACAGATACGCAGTATTTT.

The CDR3 is CASSLGRQDNEKLFF. The CDR3 DNA reads as TGTGCCAGCAGCTTGGGGCGACAGGATAATGAAAAACTGTTTTTT. This chain connects TRBV11-1 to TRBJ1-4, with D perhaps TRBD1 (6 bases). The CDR3 loop spans 15 amino acids. Germline V gene data show CDR1 as SGHAT and CDR2 as FQDESV (reference sequence). V was shortened by 3 bases and J by 4 bases, with 12 bases between the two germline ends.

As for this clone: One end of the junction does not line up with germline, which may come from a read error. V and J are TRBV5-6 and TRBJ2-1; TRBD2 might be the D (5 bases). The CDR3 loop spans 16 amino acids. In germline, CDR1 is SGHDT, CDR2 YYEEEE. The CDR3 spells CASRLDSYFSYNEQFF. CDR3 sequence (DNA): TGTGCCAGCAGATTGGACTCCTATTTCTCCTACAATGAGCAGTTCTTC.